The rows below give T cell receptor beta chains drawn from one sample of a study of blood T cell repertoires in COVID-19. Libraries were prepared by immunoSEQ multiplex PCR; TCRdb keeps only in-frame clonotypes and omits some of them. Of almost 95,000 clones listed, roughly 70% are singletons. Sequenced material: peripheral blood. The receptors shown here come from a woman in her fifties or sixties in a cohort sampled during active or convalescent COVID-19. The CDR3 runs from the conserved cysteine through the conserved F or W. D genes are given only for firm matches. The size entry is marked missing in some rows and otherwise reads once, few, many or a size class.

D gene: TRBD2
clone size: .
V gene: TRBV5-1
J gene: TRBJ2-1
CDR3 protein: CASSLDARGGYRNEQFF
CDR3 DNA: TGCGCCAGCAGCTTGGACGCGCGCGGGGGGTATAGAAATGAGCAGTTCTTC

D gene: TRBD1
clone size: .
V gene: TRBV30
J gene: TRBJ1-1
CDR3 protein: CASYRGTEAFF
CDR3 DNA: TGTGCCTCCTACAGGGGGACTGAAGCTTTCTTT

D gene: .
clone size: .
V gene: TRBV15
J gene: TRBJ1-5
CDR3 protein: CATGRDQPQHF
CDR3 DNA: TGTGCCACCGGGCGGGATCAGCCCCAGCATTTT

D gene: TRBD1
clone size: few
V gene: TRBV28
J gene: TRBJ2-1
CDR3 protein: CASSLGTGSYNEQFF
CDR3 DNA: TGTGCCAGCAGTCTCGGGACAGGCTCCTACAATGAGCAGTTCTTC

D gene: TRBD2
clone size: .
V gene: TRBV3-1/TRBV3-2
J gene: TRBJ2-3
CDR3 protein: CASSRKRGTSTDTQYF
CDR3 DNA: TGTGCCAGCAGCCGTAAGCGGGGGACCAGCACAGATACGCAGTATTTT

D gene: .
clone size: .
V gene: TRBV10-3
J gene: TRBJ1-3
CDR3 protein: CAISEVTGYSGNTIYF
CDR3 DNA: TGTGCCATCAGTGAGGTAACAGGGTACTCTGGAAACACCATATATTTT

D gene: TRBD1
clone size: .
V gene: TRBV24-1
J gene: TRBJ2-7
CDR3 protein: CATRGQGQASSYEQYF
CDR3 DNA: TGTGCCACCAGGGGCCAGGGACAGGCCAGCTCCTACGAGCAGTACTTC

D gene: .
clone size: .
V gene: TRBV24-1
J gene: TRBJ2-1
CDR3 protein: CATSDSPWEAEQFF
CDR3 DNA: TGTGCCACCAGTGATTCGCCTTGGGAGGCTGAGCAGTTCTTC

D gene: .
clone size: .
V gene: TRBV6-6
J gene: TRBJ2-4
CDR3 protein: CASSYLRQGGNIQYF
CDR3 DNA: TGTGCCAGCAGTTACCTCCGGCAGGGAGGAAACATTCAGTACTTC

D gene: TRBD2
clone size: .
V gene: TRBV10-1
J gene: TRBJ2-3
CDR3 protein: CASSEIAGGTDTQYF
CDR3 DNA: TGCGCCAGCAGTGAGATTGCGGGGGGCACAGATACGCAGTATTTT

D gene: .
clone size: .
V gene: TRBV14
J gene: TRBJ2-3
CDR3 protein: CASSQEDSWWSTDTQYF
CDR3 DNA: TGTGCCAGCAGCCAGGAAGACAGTTGGTGGAGCACAGATACGCAGTATTTT

D gene: .
clone size: .
V gene: TRBV6-2/TRBV6-3
J gene: TRBJ2-1
CDR3 protein: CASSYSNAGKAEQFF
CDR3 DNA: TGTGCCAGCAGTTACTCGAACGCAGGGAAGGCTGAGCAGTTCTTC